The text below deals with one TCR beta chain. The antigen remains undetermined. Primers for the PCR totalled 60 Vbeta and 13 Jbeta. Assay: immunoSEQ multiplex PCR; the TCRdb copy retains only in-frame clones and omits some. The sample holds around 60,000 clones. Germline lookup yields CDR1 SGHRS and CDR2 YFSETQ. CDR3 size: 14 residues. J was trimmed by 4 bases and V by 5 bases; bases with no gene match: 6. These data come from a study of cytomegalovirus exposure and HLA in healthy donors. Study summary: The study's early data release held tens of millions of unique TCRs from HLA-typed donors.

Study-wide findings and caveats: CMV serostatus was the sole immune exposure information available. A later analysis found that most CMV-associated TCR beta chains appeared HLA-restricted.

The sequence came from a man aged 30 to 45 in good health and CMV-seropositive. The chain links TRBV5-1 to TRBJ2-7; 10 bases match TRBD2. Sequenced material: PBMCs. CDR3 nucleotide sequence: TGCGCCAGCAGGGCTAGCGGGGGCCATTACGAGCAGTACTTC. This sequence encodes CASRASGGHYEQYF. Combining the CDR3 with reference TRBV5-1 and TRBJ2-7 gives the whole variable domain KAGVTQTPRYLIKTRGQQVTLSCSPISGHRSVSWYQQTPGQGLQFLFEYFSETQRNKGNFPGRFSGRQFSNSRSEMNVSTLELGDSALYLCASRASGGHYEQYFGPGTRLTVT.